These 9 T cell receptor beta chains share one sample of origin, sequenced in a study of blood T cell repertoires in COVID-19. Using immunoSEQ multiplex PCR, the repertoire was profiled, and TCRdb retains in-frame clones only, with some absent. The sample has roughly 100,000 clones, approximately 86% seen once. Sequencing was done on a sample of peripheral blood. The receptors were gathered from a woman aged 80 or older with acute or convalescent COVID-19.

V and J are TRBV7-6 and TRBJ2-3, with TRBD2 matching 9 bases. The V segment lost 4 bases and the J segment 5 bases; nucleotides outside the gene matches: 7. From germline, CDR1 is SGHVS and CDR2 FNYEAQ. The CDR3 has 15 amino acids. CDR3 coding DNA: TGTGCCAGCAGCTCCTCTAGCGGGGTGGGAGATACGCAGTATTTT. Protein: CASSSSSGVGDTQYF.

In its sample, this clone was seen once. This CDR3 is CASSVGQGMRSGEKLFF. The CDR3 DNA reads as TGTGCCAGCAGCGTCGGACAGGGAATGAGGTCCGGTGAAAAACTGTTTTTT. The rearrangement uses TRBV9 and TRBJ1-4, with 8 bases identical to TRBD1. The CDR3 consists of 17 residues. J lost 7 bases, V lost 2 bases, and 13 bases had no gene match. Germline CDR1 SGDLS, CDR2 YYNGEE.

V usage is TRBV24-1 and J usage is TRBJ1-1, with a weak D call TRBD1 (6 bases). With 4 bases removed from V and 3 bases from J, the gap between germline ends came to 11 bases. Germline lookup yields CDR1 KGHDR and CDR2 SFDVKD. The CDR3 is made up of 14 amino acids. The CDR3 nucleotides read TGTGCCACCAGTGAGGGGGGGGCGCACACTGAAGCTTTCTTT. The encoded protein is CATSEGGAHTEAFF.

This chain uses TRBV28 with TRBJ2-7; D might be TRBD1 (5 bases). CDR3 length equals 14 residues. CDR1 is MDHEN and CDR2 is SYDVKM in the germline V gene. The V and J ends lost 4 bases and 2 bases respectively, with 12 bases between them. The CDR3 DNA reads TGTGCCAGCAGTTCCATCGACAGTACCTACGAGCAGTACTTC. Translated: CASSSIDSTYEQYF.

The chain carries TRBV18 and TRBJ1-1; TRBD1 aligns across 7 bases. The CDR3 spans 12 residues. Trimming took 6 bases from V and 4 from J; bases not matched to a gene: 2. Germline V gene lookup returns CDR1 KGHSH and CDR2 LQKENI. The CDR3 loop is CASSQGVTEAFF. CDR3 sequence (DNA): TGTGCCAGCTCCCAGGGGGTCACTGAAGCTTTCTTT.

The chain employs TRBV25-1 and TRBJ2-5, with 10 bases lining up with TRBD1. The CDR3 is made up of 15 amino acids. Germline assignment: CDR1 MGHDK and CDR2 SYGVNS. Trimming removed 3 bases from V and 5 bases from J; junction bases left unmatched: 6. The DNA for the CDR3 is TGTGCCAGCAGTGATCCGGGACAGGGGTGGGAGACCCAGTACTTC. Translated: CASSDPGQGWETQYF. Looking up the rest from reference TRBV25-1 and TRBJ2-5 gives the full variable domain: EADIYQTPRYLVIGTGKKITLECSQTMGHDKMYWYQQDPGMELHLIHYSYGVNSTEKGDLSSESTVSRIRTEHFPLTLESARPSHTSQYLCASSDPGQGWETQYFGPGTRLLVL.

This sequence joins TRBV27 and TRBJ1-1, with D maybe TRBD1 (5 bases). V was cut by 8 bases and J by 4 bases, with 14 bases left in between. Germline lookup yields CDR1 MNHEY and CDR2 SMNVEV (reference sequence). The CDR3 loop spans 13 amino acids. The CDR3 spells CASPGGEPTEAFF. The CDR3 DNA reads TGTGCCAGCCCTGGAGGGGAGCCCACTGAAGCTTTCTTT.

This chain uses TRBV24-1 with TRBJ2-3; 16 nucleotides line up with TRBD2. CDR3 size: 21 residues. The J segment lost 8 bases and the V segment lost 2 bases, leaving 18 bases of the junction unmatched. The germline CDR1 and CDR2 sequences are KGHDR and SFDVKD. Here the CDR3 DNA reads TGTGCCACCAGTGATTCCGGGACTAGCGGGGGGGGCAATCTTGTTTTGGGTACGCAGTATTTT. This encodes CATSDSGTSGGGNLVLGTQYF.

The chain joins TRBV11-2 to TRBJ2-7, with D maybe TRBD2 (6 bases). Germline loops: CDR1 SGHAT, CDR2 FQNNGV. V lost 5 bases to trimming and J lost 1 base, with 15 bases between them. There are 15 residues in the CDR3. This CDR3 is CASSPGGTSSYEQYF. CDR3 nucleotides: TGTGCCAGCAGCCCCGGCGGGACTTCTTCCTACGAGCAGTACTTC.